These T cell receptor beta chains were read from a single sample in a study of blood T cell repertoires in COVID-19. TCRdb keeps only in-frame clones here, not all; method: immunoSEQ multiplex PCR. The sample holds just over 75,000 clones, around 83% seen once. What was sequenced was peripheral blood. These receptors were collected from a man aged 50 to 60 with acute or convalescent COVID-19. Both conserved end residues are part of each CDR3. D genes are given only for firm matches. For some rows the clone size is stated as once, few or many, or as a class when expanded; others skip it.

CDR3: CASSPRLAGGPYNEQFF
J: TRBJ2-1
V: TRBV11-3
D: TRBD2
length: 17
size: .

CDR3: CASSRGRSYEQYF
J: TRBJ2-7
V: TRBV6-5
D: TRBD2
length: 13
size: .

CDR3: CASSTGGAGANVLTF
J: TRBJ2-6
V: TRBV5-4
D: .
length: 15
size: few

CDR3: CASSLSSGIGGELFF
J: TRBJ2-2
V: TRBV5-1
D: TRBD2
length: 15
size: few

CDR3: CASSQVGTGPARGYGYTF
J: TRBJ1-2
V: TRBV4-3
D: TRBD1
length: 18
size: .

CDR3: CASSLVGGIGAHEKLFF
J: TRBJ1-4
V: TRBV7-2
D: .
length: 17
size: .

CDR3: CASSFEGYNSPLHF
J: TRBJ1-6
V: TRBV28
D: .
length: 14
size: .

CDR3: CASSQDSGASQYF
J: TRBJ2-7
V: TRBV4-1
D: .
length: 13
size: .

CDR3: CASSQRTGYESSGNTIYF
J: TRBJ1-3
V: TRBV4-3
D: .
length: 18
size: .

CDR3: CASSMDREGYEQYF
J: TRBJ2-7
V: TRBV27
D: .
length: 14
size: .

CDR3: CASSYLVGAGGNTIYF
J: TRBJ1-3
V: TRBV6-6
D: .
length: 16
size: .

CDR3: CASSGTGWYEQYF
J: TRBJ2-7
V: TRBV5-6
D: .
length: 13
size: .

CDR3: CASSHDRGQSYEQYF
J: TRBJ2-7
V: TRBV3-1/TRBV3-2
D: TRBD1
length: 15
size: .

CDR3: CASRPGQGKGYTF
J: TRBJ1-2
V: TRBV27
D: TRBD1
length: 13
size: once

CDR3: CSASPGGGNEKLFF
J: TRBJ1-4
V: TRBV20-1
D: .
length: 14
size: .

CDR3: CASSLGRGASGLYF
J: TRBJ2-7
V: TRBV27
D: TRBD2
length: 14
size: few

CDR3: CASSYPPMGGRPYNEQFF
J: TRBJ2-1
V: TRBV6-2/TRBV6-3
D: .
length: 18
size: .

CDR3: CASRRGQPSYEQYF
J: TRBJ2-7
V: TRBV2
D: TRBD1
length: 14
size: .

CDR3: CSVEDLGQGSSYNEQFF
J: TRBJ2-1
V: TRBV29-1
D: TRBD1
length: 17
size: few

CDR3: CASSLVGTGGWETQYF
J: TRBJ2-5
V: TRBV7-6
D: TRBD1
length: 16
size: .

CDR3: CASSQGLAGNSYEQYF
J: TRBJ2-7
V: TRBV4-1
D: TRBD2
length: 16
size: .

CDR3: CASSPGTSGSNEQFF
J: TRBJ2-1
V: TRBV18
D: TRBD2
length: 15
size: .

CDR3: CATSESPGSLDADTQYF
J: TRBJ2-3
V: TRBV24-1
D: .
length: 17
size: .

CDR3: CASSSPGRVNEQFF
J: TRBJ2-1
V: TRBV7-8
D: .
length: 14
size: .

CDR3: CASSRVAGGLYEQYF
J: TRBJ2-7
V: TRBV3-1/TRBV3-2
D: TRBD1
length: 15
size: .

CDR3: CASRDSGTRGYEQYF
J: TRBJ2-7
V: TRBV27
D: .
length: 15
size: .

CDR3: CASSPPRGDSRLLNGYTF
J: TRBJ1-2
V: TRBV18
D: TRBD1
length: 18
size: .

CDR3: CASSPGQGAFGYTF
J: TRBJ1-2
V: TRBV3-1/TRBV3-2
D: TRBD1
length: 14
size: .

CDR3: CASSFWGGPAGEQYF
J: TRBJ2-7
V: TRBV28
D: .
length: 15
size: .

CDR3: CASRPTGANYGYTF
J: TRBJ1-2
V: TRBV5-4
D: TRBD1
length: 14
size: .

CDR3: CASSPIGISGGYEQYF
J: TRBJ2-7
V: TRBV6-2/TRBV6-3
D: TRBD2
length: 16
size: .

CDR3: CASSLSKSGRQQFF
J: TRBJ2-1
V: TRBV27
D: .
length: 14
size: .

CDR3: CASSYSSGRTNEKLFF
J: TRBJ1-4
V: TRBV6-2/TRBV6-3
D: .
length: 16
size: .

CDR3: CASSFGAGSYEQYF
J: TRBJ2-7
V: TRBV7-9
D: .
length: 14
size: .

CDR3: CASSTAGQGRNEQFF
J: TRBJ2-1
V: TRBV11-2
D: TRBD1
length: 15
size: few

CDR3: CASSTQPPDRMNTEAFF
J: TRBJ1-1
V: TRBV19
D: TRBD1
length: 17
size: .

CDR3: CASSNSGTSGSYEQFF
J: TRBJ2-1
V: TRBV6-2/TRBV6-3
D: TRBD2
length: 16
size: .

CDR3: CASTPSLTGGYEQYF
J: TRBJ2-7
V: TRBV5-5
D: TRBD1
length: 15
size: .

CDR3: CASSLVGGSPSYEQYF
J: TRBJ2-7
V: TRBV7-2
D: .
length: 16
size: once

CDR3: CASSRDSNQETQYF
J: TRBJ2-5
V: TRBV5-1
D: TRBD1
length: 14
size: .

CDR3: CASSMGQTTNEKLFF
J: TRBJ1-4
V: TRBV5-1
D: TRBD1
length: 15
size: few

CDR3: CASTRQMNTEAFF
J: TRBJ1-1
V: TRBV12-3/TRBV12-4
D: .
length: 13
size: .

CDR3: CASSHSGGNEQYF
J: TRBJ2-7
V: TRBV12-3/TRBV12-4
D: TRBD2
length: 13
size: few

CDR3: CASSYSRQDSYEQYF
J: TRBJ2-7
V: TRBV6-5
D: .
length: 15
size: .

CDR3: CASQGVNYGYTF
J: TRBJ1-2
V: TRBV28
D: .
length: 12
size: .

CDR3: CASSSFSSDNEQFF
J: TRBJ2-1
V: TRBV5-4
D: .
length: 14
size: .

CDR3: CASSYSTFDSGANVLTF
J: TRBJ2-6
V: TRBV6-2/TRBV6-3
D: .
length: 17
size: once

CDR3: CASSYSSTGLYEQYF
J: TRBJ2-7
V: TRBV6-2/TRBV6-3
D: .
length: 15
size: .

CDR3: CASSQGSGLIYEQYF
J: TRBJ2-7
V: TRBV4-1
D: .
length: 15
size: .

CDR3: CASSLDGPGAGYEQYF
J: TRBJ2-7
V: TRBV11-3
D: TRBD2
length: 16
size: .

CDR3: CASSPPRQGGSPLHF
J: TRBJ1-6
V: TRBV28
D: TRBD1
length: 15
size: .

CDR3: CAWSDDRYEQYF
J: TRBJ2-7
V: TRBV30
D: .
length: 12
size: .

CDR3: CASSPSENQPQHF
J: TRBJ1-5
V: TRBV3-1/TRBV3-2
D: .
length: 13
size: few

CDR3: CASSMHRGYGYTF
J: TRBJ1-2
V: TRBV6-5
D: .
length: 13
size: once

CDR3: CASSSLLTGEREKLFF
J: TRBJ1-4
V: TRBV6-5
D: TRBD1
length: 16
size: .

CDR3: CASSGKGGSPLHF
J: TRBJ1-6
V: TRBV6-5
D: .
length: 13
size: .

CDR3: CASGLGYSGNTIYF
J: TRBJ1-3
V: TRBV12-5
D: .
length: 14
size: .

CDR3: CASSQVPPPDSSNYGYTF
J: TRBJ1-2
V: TRBV5-1
D: .
length: 18
size: .

CDR3: CASSFLNNEQFF
J: TRBJ2-1
V: TRBV7-9
D: .
length: 12
size: .